The following is a T cell receptor beta chain sequence with its context. The antigen remains unidentified. The sample belongs to a study of vaccination and CD4 T cells after COVID-19. Turning to the study itself: At a median about 78 days (range 14 to 241) after dose two, post-vaccine samples were obtained.

Oncomine TCR Beta short-read sequencing was applied to DNA from cultured CD4+ T cells. TCRdb re-derived calls from the PCR reads in MiXCR, one entry per CDR3 protein. The data contain about 18,000 distinct CDR3 sequences, approximately 70% of them singletons. Treatment here: roughly ten-day PBMC culture with coronavirus spike peptide pools or control peptides (ViraFEST assay). V gave up 1 base and J gave up 7 bases, with 4 bases separating them. The CDR3 extends over 11 amino acids. The chain joins TRBV12-3 or TRBV12-4 to TRBJ1-2; the D is unclear. The TCR was taken from a human donor who had recovered from COVID-19. Specimen: CD4+ T cells from blood, cultured in vitro. Here the CDR3 reads CASSLGSGYTF. DNA of the CDR3: TGTGCCAGCAGTTTAGGGAGTGGCTACACCTTC.